The present TCR beta chain was sequenced within a study of blood T cell repertoires in COVID-19. The overall study: Samples came from the United States, Italy and Spain, spanning acute and convalescent COVID-19. PBMCs, B-cell-depleted T cells, or T cells provided the cDNA or gDNA that made up the material.

Study processing details: Reference gene primer amplification gave estimated nucleated cell counts. Clones were sequenced by immunoSEQ multiplex PCR, and TCRdb holds only the in-frame ones, with some missing. V, J and clone size are those of that table, while D and trimming were read from the DNA. The data contain a few hundred thousand clones, roughly 82% of them seen just once; the ten biggest clones take up more than 9%. This clone was seen a handful of times. CDR3 length equals 16 residues. Trimming pared 4 bases from V and 4 bases from J, leaving 19 bases between. CDR1 and CDR2 (germline): SGHRS, YFSETQ.

The TCR was taken from a man at least 80 years old with acute or convalescent COVID-19. The chain couples TRBV5-1 to TRBJ2-3; D might be TRBD2 (5 bases). Input material: peripheral blood. The DNA for the CDR3 is TGCGCCAGCAGCGACTTAGAAAGGAGGTTGGCAGATACGCAGTATTTT. Its translation: CASSDLERRLADTQYF. The full variable domain, with the rest looked up from reference TRBV5-1 and TRBJ2-3, is KAGVTQTPRYLIKTRGQQVTLSCSPISGHRSVSWYQQTPGQGLQFLFEYFSETQRNKGNFPGRFSGRQFSNSRSEMNVSTLELGDSALYLCASSDLERRLADTQYFGPGTRLTVL.